This TCR beta chain was profiled in a study of shared clonotypes between healthy human individuals. Study conclusions and caveats: Sampling covered nothing but blood. Tissue TCR repertoires likely differ from those found in blood.

Germline trimming cut 0 bases from V and 7 bases from J; bases unmatched to any gene: 8. Germline V gene data show CDR1 as LGHNA and CDR2 as YNFKEQ. This CDR3 has 15 residues. Naive CD8 isolation took CD45RO-negative cells positively selected for CCR7 and excluded terminally differentiated effector memory CD45RA+ cells. For this clone: The antigen is undetermined.

The table came from immunoSEQ multiplex PCR; TCRdb's copy has only in-frame clones and leaves some out. The table has roughly 770,000 clones, approximately 96% seen once. The chain combines TRBV4-2 with TRBJ1-2; 7 bases are shared with TRBD1. This clonotype was obtained from a man aged 30-40 years in good health. The sequencing sample was made of naive CD8+ T cells sorted from blood. The CDR3 sequence: CASSQDPQGILGYTF. The CDR3 DNA reads as TGTGCCAGCAGCCAAGATCCACAGGGGATTCTTGGCTACACCTTC.